The next 2 T cell receptor beta chains were all read from a single sample in a study of blood T cell repertoires in COVID-19. Sequencing was performed with immunoSEQ multiplex PCR; in TCRdb, only in-frame clones are kept and a portion is missing. The sample has 90,000 to 130,000 clones; 82% are singletons. Sample: peripheral blood. The source of these receptors is a man aged 70 or older with acute or convalescent COVID-19.

The rearrangement joins TRBV6-1 to TRBJ2-3; 9 nucleotides match TRBD2. From germline, CDR1 is MNHNS and CDR2 SASEGT. There are 15 residues in the CDR3. After removal of 1 base from V and 8 bases from J, the junction contained 7 bases not matched to a gene. The CDR3 bases are TGTGCCAGCAGTGAAGATAGCGGGAGTACGTTTACGCAGTATTTT. Its protein is CASSEDSGSTFTQYF.

The J gene is TRBJ1-1, the V gene TRBV19; possibly TRBD1 for D (6 bases). Germline CDR1 LNHDA, CDR2 SQIVND (reference sequence). With 7 bases removed from V and 1 base from J, the gap between germline ends came to 19 bases. The CDR3 runs to 16 residues. The CDR3 nucleotides read TGTGCCAGTACTCCGACGGACAGAGCTAGGAACACTGAAGCTTTCTTT. This sequence encodes CASTPTDRARNTEAFF.